The present entry profiles one T cell receptor beta chain with its context. The sample belongs to a study of blood T cell repertoires in COVID-19. The protocol was immunoSEQ multiplex PCR, while the TCRdb copy is restricted to in-frame clones and leaves out a portion. This table has about 57,000 clones, around 80% appearing once. The sequence was collected from a human donor in a cohort sampled during active COVID-19. The sequenced sample was peripheral blood.

The CDR3 DNA reads as TGTGCCAGCAAAGGCCAGGGCGGAGTGACCGGGGAGCTGTTTTTT. The encoded protein is CASKGQGGVTGELFF. V and J are TRBV19 and TRBJ2-2, with D possibly matching TRBD1 (5 bases). Germline CDR1 and CDR2: LNHDA and SQIVND (reference sequence). This CDR3 spans 15 amino acids. The germline V and J ends were trimmed by 9 bases and 5 bases, with 19 bases remaining between them.